This T cell receptor (beta chain) was obtained from a study of glioma-infiltrating T cells after dendritic cell vaccination. For the study at large: Autologous tumor lysate-pulsed dendritic cell vaccination was given between the early 2000s and the early 2010s. Study outcomes and limitations: Patients with more pretreatment TILs had longer time to progression and survival.

The V gene's germline CDR1 is LNHDA and CDR2 SQIVND (reference sequence). V was pared by 6 bases and J by 5 bases, with 16 bases between. There are 14 residues in the CDR3. Patients had residual fresh-frozen tumor tissue and more than two years of survival data. The primer mix had 60 V beta and 13 J beta primers. Clones were read by immunoSEQ multiplex PCR, and TCRdb kept only the in-frame ones, dropping some. Found here are about 92,000 clones, approximately 90% of them singletons; the top ten hold approximately 14%. As regards this clone: Its specificity is unknown.

The sequence derives from a human donor with glioblastoma. The chain couples TRBV19 to TRBJ2-5; maybe TRBD1 (5 bases). Sample: blood, taken before dendritic cell vaccination. The CDR3 DNA reads as TGTGCCAGTAGCTCAGGGTTTTCAGGGGAGACCCAGTACTTC. Encoded protein: CASSSGFSGETQYF.